This T cell receptor beta chain was captured in a study of T-cell reconstitution after alpha-beta-depleted transplantation in children. Broader study findings: Some patients' high day-60 TCRbeta diversity was attributed to recipient cells surviving conditioning. Reportedly, roughly two months post-transplant, alpha-beta T cells arose from several hundred expanded graft clones. Newly produced T cells mostly accounted for T-cell counts and diversity one year post-transplant.

This clonotype was detected once. The antigen is undetermined. Unique molecular identifiers were incorporated into the prepared TCRbeta library. TCRdb independently ran MiXCR on the PCR reads; one entry per CDR3 protein. The sample includes about 980,000 distinct CDR3 sequences, about 30% of them seen just once. Deletions cut 4 bases from V and 0 bases from J, with 17 bases between. CDR1 and CDR2 from the germline V gene are SGHRS and YFSETQ. The CDR3 is 17 residues long. The chain combines TRBV5-1 with TRBJ2-1, with a possible D match to TRBD1 (6 bases). The sequenced sample was PBMCs, mostly from graft donor cells, obtained 360 days after TCRalphabeta/CD19-depleted stem cell transplant. The sequence derives from a boy under three years old who had a stem cell transplant for SCID, so the T cells may come from the graft donor. The CDR3 protein is CASSRMTGSSSYNEQFF. DNA of the CDR3: TGCGCCAGCAGCAGGATGACAGGCTCAAGCTCCTACAATGAGCAGTTCTTC.